These 16 T cell receptor beta chains came from one sample sequenced in a study of control samples from healthy donors and cancer patients. The assay was immunoSEQ multiplex PCR, and TCRdb's table has in-frame clones only and misses some. The table shows 35,000 to 55,000 clones, with less than 95% occurring only once. Input material: PBMCs. The receptors here all came from a middle-aged woman with head and neck cancer.

V and J are TRBV19 and TRBJ1-2; 7 bases align to TRBD1. Germline lookup yields CDR1 LNHDA and CDR2 SQIVND (reference sequence). The CDR3 totals 14 residues. V lost 5 bases to trimming and J lost 8 bases; unmatched junction nucleotides: 11. As DNA, the CDR3 is TGTGCCAGTAGTGCCACAGGGGAGTGGGGAGGCTACACCTTC. Encoded protein: CASSATGEWGGYTF.

This clone was counted a single time. The chain is built from TRBV27 and TRBJ1-5; 7 nucleotides line up with TRBD1. CDR3 length: 14 residues. The V gene end was trimmed by 2 bases and the J gene end by 6 bases; junction bases not matched to a gene: 4. From germline, CDR1 is MNHEY and CDR2 SMNVEV (reference sequence). Written as DNA, the CDR3 is TGTGCCAGCAGTTTAAGGGGGCTAGTTCAGCCCCAGCATTTT. Its protein product is CASSLRGLVQPQHF.

The chain uses TRBV3-1 (or the pseudogene TRBV3-2) and TRBJ1-2, with TRBD1 matching over 7 bases. The CDR3 sequence is 14 residues long. Unmatched junction bases numbered 2, after V lost 0 bases and J lost 4 bases. Germline V gives CDR1 LGHDT, CDR2 YNNKEL (reference sequence). The CDR3 nucleotides read TGTGCCAGCAGCCAAGATACAGGGGTCTATGGCTACACCTTC. Encoded protein: CASSQDTGVYGYTF.

The chain couples TRBV7-6 to TRBJ2-4; D is perhaps TRBD2 (6 bases). CDR1 SGHVS and CDR2 FNYEAQ come from the germline V gene. Trimming took off 1 base at V and 0 bases at J, with 13 bases between the two ends. The CDR3 has 17 amino acids. The CDR3 nucleotides are TGTGCCAGCAGCTTAGAGGCCGGGGGAGAAGCCAAAAACATTCAGTACTTC. It encodes CASSLEAGGEAKNIQYF.

The V and J genes are TRBV27 and TRBJ2-3, with D maybe TRBD1 (6 bases). Trimming removed 3 bases at V and 0 bases at J, with 13 bases between. The length of the CDR3 is 16 residues. From germline, CDR1 is MNHEY and CDR2 SMNVEV (reference sequence). The CDR3 loop is CASSFLRQESTDTQYF. As DNA, the CDR3 is TGTGCCAGCAGTTTTCTTCGACAGGAGAGCACAGATACGCAGTATTTT.

In this sample, this clone turned up once. This chain uses TRBV18 with TRBJ2-3; maybe TRBD2 (6 bases). The CDR3 consists of 15 residues. The germline V gene has CDR1 KGHSH and CDR2 LQKENI. The V end lost 0 bases, the J end lost 0 bases, and 7 bases lay between the germline ends. CDR3 bases: TGTGCCAGCTCACCACCGGGACTCAGCACAGATACGCAGTATTTT. Translation: CASSPPGLSTDTQYF. The full variable domain, its missing parts supplied by reference TRBV18 and TRBJ2-3, is NAGVMQNPRHLVRRRGQEARLRCSPMKGHSHVYWYRQLPEEGLKFMVYLQKENIIDESGMPKERFSAEFPKEGPSILRIQQVVRGDSAAYFCASSPPGLSTDTQYFGPGTRLTVL.

The chain employs TRBV19 and TRBJ1-4, with a weak D call TRBD1 (5 bases). Germline loops: CDR1 LNHDA, CDR2 SQIVND (reference sequence). The ends were cut back, 9 bases at V and 3 bases at J, with 17 bases in the middle. The CDR3 covers 15 residues. CDR3: CASCPRDWANEKLFF. CDR3 nucleotide sequence: TGTGCCAGCTGCCCCAGGGACTGGGCTAATGAAAAACTGTTTTTT.

The chain carries TRBV19 and TRBJ1-1, with TRBD1 identical over 8 bases. The CDR3 covers 14 residues. The germline CDR1 and CDR2 sequences are LNHDA and SQIVND (reference sequence). The ends lost 5 bases at V and 4 bases at J; junction bases unmatched: 6. CDR3 sequence reads: CASSVRGLSTEAFF. In nucleotides, the CDR3 is TGTGCCAGTAGTGTCAGGGGGCTGAGCACTGAAGCTTTCTTT.

This clone has a single count. The chain has TRBV14 and TRBJ2-3; D uncertain. Germline V gene sequence: CDR1 SGHDN, CDR2 FVKESK. Trimming left V 0 bases short and J 8 bases short, with 9 bases between. This CDR3 has 13 residues. CDR3 bases: TGTGCCAGCAGCCAAGAATCGCTGGCTACGCAGTATTTT. It codes for CASSQESLATQYF.

This clone showed up just a few times. V gene TRBV4-2 combines with J gene TRBJ1-5; 7 bases line up with TRBD1. With V trimmed by 4 bases and J by 4 bases, 16 bases remained unmatched. The CDR3 contains 18 residues. Germline values: CDR1 LGHNA, CDR2 YNFKEQ. The CDR3 spells CASSRTDRAANPNQPQHF. The CDR3 DNA follows: TGTGCCAGCAGCCGAACTGACAGGGCTGCAAACCCAAATCAGCCCCAGCATTTT.

The chain couples TRBV7-9 to TRBJ2-7; possible D gene TRBD1, 5 bases. The CDR3 spans 13 residues. Germline V lookup: CDR1 SEHNR, CDR2 FQNEAQ (reference sequence). Trimming stripped 4 bases from V and 3 bases from J, with 10 bases between. CDR3 residues: CASSSLDSYEQYF. The CDR3 DNA follows: TGTGCCAGCAGCTCCCTTGACAGCTACGAGCAGTACTTC.

This clone was counted once. The V call is TRBV7-8, the J call TRBJ2-3; D gene unclear. This CDR3 has 13 amino acids. The germline V and J ends were trimmed by 5 bases and 2 bases, with 8 bases remaining between them. Per germline, CDR1 SGHVS and CDR2 FQNEAQ. The CDR3: CASSPVLTDTQYF. In nucleotides, the CDR3 is TGTGCCAGCAGCCCCGTTCTCACAGATACGCAGTATTTT.

The chain combines TRBV6-2 or TRBV6-3 with TRBJ2-1, with D possibly TRBD2 on 6 matching bases. V gave up 0 bases and J gave up 0 bases, with 9 bases separating them. The V gene's germline CDR1 is MNHEY and CDR2 SVGEGT. The CDR3 contains 16 residues. In DNA form, the CDR3 reads TGTGCCAGCAGTTACTCGGGCGGGACCTCCTACAATGAGCAGTTCTTC. It is translated as CASSYSGGTSYNEQFF.

The chain recombines TRBV28 with TRBJ2-3, with D unresolved. V was clipped by 3 bases and J by 6 bases, with 10 bases between them. Germline CDR1 reads MDHEN; CDR2 reads SYDVKM. The CDR3 length is 13 residues. CDR3 nucleotide sequence: TGTGCCAGCAGTTTGGCGGCCTCGGATACGCAGTATTTT. Its protein is CASSLAASDTQYF.

The V and J genes are TRBV19 and TRBJ1-2; a weak D match, TRBD1 (5 bases). Germline CDR1 is LNHDA and CDR2 is SQIVND (reference sequence). This CDR3 is built from 14 residues. V lost 6 bases and J 7 bases, leaving 18 bases between the germline ends. The CDR3 DNA is TGTGCCAGTAGAATACCGGCAGGGCTTGGTGGCTACACCTTC. This codes for CASRIPAGLGGYTF.

The DNA for the CDR3 is TGTGCCAGCAGCCAAAATAGTGCAGGGGCCGATACGCAGTATTTT. Amino acid sequence: CASSQNSAGADTQYF. V is TRBV28 and J is TRBJ2-3, with D possibly being TRBD1 (6 bases). There are 15 residues in the CDR3. The V and J ends lost 6 bases and 6 bases respectively, with 19 bases between them. The germline gives CDR1 MDHEN, CDR2 SYDVKM.